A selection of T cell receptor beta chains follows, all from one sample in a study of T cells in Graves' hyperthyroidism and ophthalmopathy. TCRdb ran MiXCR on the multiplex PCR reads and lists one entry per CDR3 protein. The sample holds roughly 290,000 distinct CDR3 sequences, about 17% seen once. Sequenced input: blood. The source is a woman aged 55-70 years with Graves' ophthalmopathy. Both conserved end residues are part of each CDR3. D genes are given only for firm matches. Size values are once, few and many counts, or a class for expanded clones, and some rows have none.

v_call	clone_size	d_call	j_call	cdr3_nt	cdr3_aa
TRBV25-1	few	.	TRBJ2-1	TGTGCCAGCAGTGGTAGGGACCGCCTATCCTACAATGAGCAGTTCTTC	CASSGRDRLSYNEQFF
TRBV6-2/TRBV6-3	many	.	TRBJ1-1	TGTGCCAGCAGTTACCAGGGAGGAGGCACTGAAGCTTTCTTT	CASSYQGGGTEAFF
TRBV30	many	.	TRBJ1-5	TGTGCCTGGAGCTCTCTAAGTAATCAGCCCCAGCATTTT	CAWSSLSNQPQHF
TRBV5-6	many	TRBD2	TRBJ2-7	TGTGCCAGCAGCTTGTTCCCCAGCGGGAGGGCCAACGAGCAGTACTTC	CASSLFPSGRANEQYF
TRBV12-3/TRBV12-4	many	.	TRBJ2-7	TGTGCCAGCAAAAACAGGGCCCACGAGCAGTACTTC	CASKNRAHEQYF
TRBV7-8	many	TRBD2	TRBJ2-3	TGTGCCAGCAGCTTTTGGACTAGCGGGGGAACAGATACGCAGTATTTT	CASSFWTSGGTDTQYF
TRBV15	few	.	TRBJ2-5	TGTGCCACCAGCATACGGAACCTACAAGAGACCCAGTACTTC	CATSIRNLQETQYF
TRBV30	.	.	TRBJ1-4	TGTGCCTGGAGTACTCCGAGGCAGGGGAATGAAAAACTGTTTTTT	CAWSTPRQGNEKLFF
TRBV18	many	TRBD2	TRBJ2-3	TGTGCCAGCTCACGGCCTAGCGGGAGTGGCACAGATACGCAGTATTTT	CASSRPSGSGTDTQYF
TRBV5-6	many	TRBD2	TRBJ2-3	TGTGCCAGCAGCTTGGCGGGACTAGCGGGGCGCACAGATACGCAGTATTTT	CASSLAGLAGRTDTQYF
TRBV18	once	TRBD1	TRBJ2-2	TGTGCCAGCTCACCTACGGACAGGGCCCGATGGAACACCGGGGAGCTGTTTTTT	CASSPTDRARWNTGELFF
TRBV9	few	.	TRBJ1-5	TGTGCCAGCAGCGTAGATGGGCAGGGAGGCAATCAGCCCCAGCATTTT	CASSVDGQGGNQPQHF
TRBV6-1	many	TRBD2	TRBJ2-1	TGTGCCAGCAGTCCAGGCGGGAGCAACTACAATGAGCAGTTCTTC	CASSPGGSNYNEQFF
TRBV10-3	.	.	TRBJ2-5	TGTGCCATCAGTAACCCGGGACACCAAGAGACCCAGTACTTC	CAISNPGHQETQYF
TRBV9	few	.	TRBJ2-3	TGTGCCAGCAGCGTTGAGGGTCATAGCACAGATACGCAGTATTTT	CASSVEGHSTDTQYF